The following is a T cell receptor beta chain sequence with its context. Its antigen is as yet unknown. The source of the sample is a study of breast tumors, draining lymph nodes, adjacent tissues. TCRdb passed the multiplex PCR reads through MiXCR, listing each CDR3 protein once. The sample gives roughly 120,000 distinct CDR3 sequences, approximately 20% of which show up once; about 3.7% is in the top ten. Samples came from axillary lymph nodes draining the breast cancer. Findings of the study overall: Compared with lymph nodes, tumors were less diverse; compared with nontumor tissue, more.

The sample consisted of axillary lymph node tissue. The receptor comes from a female donor with breast cancer. Some clones in this sample may be carry-over from other donors' samples.

The CDR3 region is CAWSAPGQGNVDTQHF. In DNA form, the CDR3 reads TGTGCCTGGAGTGCCCCAGGACAGGGAAACGTGGATACGCAGCATTTT. The rearrangement uses TRBV30 and TRBJ2-3; 8 nucleotides match TRBD1. The end of the DNA aligns better with TRBJ1-5, so the J call may be wrong. The CDR3 length is 16 residues. Germline V gene sequence: CDR1 GTSNPN, CDR2 SVGIG (reference sequence).